The clone carrying this T cell receptor (beta chain) was counted a few times. Healthy donors had no documented immune events, such as infections, while sampled. Looked up from germline, CDR1 is MNHEY and CDR2 is SMNVEV (reference sequence). CDR3 size: 14 residues. V was shortened by 6 bases and J by 8 bases, with 19 bases between the two germline ends. This sample was included in a study of identifying expanded T cells in peripheral blood. The repertoire was sequenced with immunoSEQ multiplex PCR; TCRdb's copy has only in-frame clones and lacks some. The profile shows tens of thousands of clones, around four fifths of them singletons.

This receptor was identified in a person aged 18 to 70 in good health. V and J are TRBV27 and TRBJ1-2; D gene ambiguous. Sequencing was done on a sample of blood. The CDR3 DNA follows: TGTGCCAGCAGCCGAAACAGCGTGGGTAAAGGCTACACCTTC. This codes for CASSRNSVGKGYTF.